This T cell receptor beta chain came from a study of T cell repertoires in cytomegalovirus infection (dated by TCRdb to between 2019 and 2020). General notes on the study: Because public TCR beta signatures pointed to carriage of CMV infection together with the matching HLA type, the HLA type of each donor mattered for the analysis. Points the paper makes about the study in general: In both this cohort and an independent cohort of 352 donors, the cumulative frequency of public TCR beta family members distinguished carriers of CMV infection plus the relevant HLA type. The ex vivo response was dominated by HLA-C-restricted CMV-specific TCR beta clonotypes, which also provided the single most frequent clonotype in two of eight donors.

This clonotype was seen many times. Its target antigen remains unknown. Base qualities are not provided; no much larger clone lies one nucleotide away. Its CDR3 holds 15 amino acids, cysteine through phenylalanine. Only the CDR3 DNA is retained, 45 bases long and in frame from the first base. The V and J ends are trimmed by 0 bases and 0 bases, leaving 6 bases between them. Reading the germline V gene gives CDR1 SGHAT and CDR2 FQNNGV. The data were produced on an Illumina HiSeq 1500. Starting from the raw public reads, TCRdb applied fastp trimming at Q25, assembled clones with MiXCR and retained in-frame beta chains. CDR3 protein sequences are deduplicated, and each keeps its most common genes and DNA. The sample contains approximately 700,000 distinct CDR3 sequences, less than 40% of them found a single time. In total, the top ten clones hold under 3% of the sample.

The chain joins TRBV11-2 to TRBJ2-1; no D gene can be assigned with confidence. The sequenced sample consisted of PBMCs. The clonotype comes from a human donor in good health (CMV status not recorded). Some clones in this sample may be carry-over from other donors' samples. CDR3 sequence: CASSLELSSYNEQFF. The DNA is as follows: TGTGCCAGCAGCTTAGAGTTAAGCTCCTACAATGAGCAGTTCTTC. The reference TRBV11-2 and TRBJ2-1 proteins fill in what lies around the CDR3, so the full variable domain reads EAGVAQSPRYKIIEKRQSVAFWCNPISGHATLYWYQQILGQGPKLLIQFQNNGVVDDSQLPKDRFSAERLKGVDSTLKIQPAKLEDSAVYLCASSLELSSYNEQFFGPGTRLTVL.